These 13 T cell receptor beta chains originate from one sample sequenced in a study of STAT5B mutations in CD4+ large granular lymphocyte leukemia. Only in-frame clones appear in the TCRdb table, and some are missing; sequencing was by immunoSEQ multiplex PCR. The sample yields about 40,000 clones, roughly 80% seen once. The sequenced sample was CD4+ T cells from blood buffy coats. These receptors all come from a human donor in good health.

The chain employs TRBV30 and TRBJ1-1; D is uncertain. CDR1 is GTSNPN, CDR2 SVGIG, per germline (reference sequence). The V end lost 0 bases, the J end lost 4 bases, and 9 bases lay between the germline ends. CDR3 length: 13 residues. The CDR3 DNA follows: TGTGCCTGGAGTGTACTGGATTCCACTGAAGCTTTCTTT. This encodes CAWSVLDSTEAFF.

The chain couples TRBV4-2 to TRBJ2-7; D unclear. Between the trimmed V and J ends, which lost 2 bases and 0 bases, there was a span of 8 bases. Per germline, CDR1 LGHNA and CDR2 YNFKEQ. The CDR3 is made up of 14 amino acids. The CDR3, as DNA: TGTGCCAGCAGCCAATCGAGTACCTCCTACGAGCAGTACTTC. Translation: CASSQSSTSYEQYF.

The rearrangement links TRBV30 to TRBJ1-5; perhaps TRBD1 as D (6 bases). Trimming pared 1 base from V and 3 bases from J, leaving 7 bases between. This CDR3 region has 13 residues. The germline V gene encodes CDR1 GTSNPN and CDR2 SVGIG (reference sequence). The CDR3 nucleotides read TGTGCCTGGAGTGGGACAGTCAATCAGCCCCAGCATTTT. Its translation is CAWSGTVNQPQHF.

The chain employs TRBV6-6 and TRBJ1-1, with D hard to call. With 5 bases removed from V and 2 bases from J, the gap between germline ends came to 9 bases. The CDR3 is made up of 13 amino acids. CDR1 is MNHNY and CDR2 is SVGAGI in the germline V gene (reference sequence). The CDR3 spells CASSRITNTEAFF. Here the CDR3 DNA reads TGTGCCAGCAGTCGAATTACTAACACTGAAGCTTTCTTT.

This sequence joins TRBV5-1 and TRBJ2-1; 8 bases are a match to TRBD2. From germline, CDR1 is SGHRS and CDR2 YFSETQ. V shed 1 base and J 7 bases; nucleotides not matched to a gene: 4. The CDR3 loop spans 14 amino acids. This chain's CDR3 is CASSLSLAGNEQFF. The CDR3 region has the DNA TGCGCCAGCAGCTTGAGTCTAGCGGGTAATGAGCAGTTCTTC.

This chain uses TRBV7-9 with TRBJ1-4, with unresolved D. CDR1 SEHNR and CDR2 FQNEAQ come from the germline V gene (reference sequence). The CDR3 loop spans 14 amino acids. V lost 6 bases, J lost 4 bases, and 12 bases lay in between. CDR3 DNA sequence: TGTGCCAGCAGTTCTAGGCAGTTTAATGAAAAACTGTTTTTT. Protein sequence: CASSSRQFNEKLFF.

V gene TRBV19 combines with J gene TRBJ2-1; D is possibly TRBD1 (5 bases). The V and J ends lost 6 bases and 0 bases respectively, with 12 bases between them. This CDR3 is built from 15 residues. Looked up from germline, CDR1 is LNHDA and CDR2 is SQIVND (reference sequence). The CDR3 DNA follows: TGTGCCAGTAGCCCTCAGGGAACCTCCTACAATGAGCAGTTCTTC. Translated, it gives CASSPQGTSYNEQFF.

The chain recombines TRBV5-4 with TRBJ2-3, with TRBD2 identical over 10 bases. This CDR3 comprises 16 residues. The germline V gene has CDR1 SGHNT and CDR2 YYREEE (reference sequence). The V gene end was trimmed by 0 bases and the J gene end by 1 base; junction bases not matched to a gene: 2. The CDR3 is CASSLAAGGGTDTQYF. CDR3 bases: TGTGCCAGCAGCTTGGCAGCGGGAGGGGGCACAGATACGCAGTATTTT.

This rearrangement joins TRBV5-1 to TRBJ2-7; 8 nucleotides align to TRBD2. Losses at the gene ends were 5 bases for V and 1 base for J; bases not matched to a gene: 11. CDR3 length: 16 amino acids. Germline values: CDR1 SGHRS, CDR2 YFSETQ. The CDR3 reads CASSPREGGLSYEQYF. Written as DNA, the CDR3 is TGCGCCAGCAGTCCCCGGGAGGGGGGGCTATCCTACGAGCAGTACTTC.

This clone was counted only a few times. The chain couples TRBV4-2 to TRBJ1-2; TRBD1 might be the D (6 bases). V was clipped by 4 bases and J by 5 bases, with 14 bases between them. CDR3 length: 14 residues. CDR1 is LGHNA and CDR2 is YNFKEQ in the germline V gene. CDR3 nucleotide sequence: TGTGCCAGCAGCCCGATGACAGGTCTTTATGGCTACACCTTC. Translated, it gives CASSPMTGLYGYTF.

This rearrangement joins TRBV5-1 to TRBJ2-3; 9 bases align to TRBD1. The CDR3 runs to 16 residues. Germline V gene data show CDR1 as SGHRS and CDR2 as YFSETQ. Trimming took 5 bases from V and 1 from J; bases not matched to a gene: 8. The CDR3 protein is CASSPGTGPGTDTQYF. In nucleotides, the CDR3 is TGCGCCAGCAGTCCCGGGACAGGGCCCGGCACAGATACGCAGTATTTT.

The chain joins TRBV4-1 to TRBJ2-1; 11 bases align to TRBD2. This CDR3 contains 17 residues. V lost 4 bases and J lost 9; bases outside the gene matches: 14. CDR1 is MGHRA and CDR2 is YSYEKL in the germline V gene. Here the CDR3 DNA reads TGCGCCAGCAGCCGAAACCCGGGACTAGCGGATGAAAGTGAGCAGTTCTTC. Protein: CASSRNPGLADESEQFF.

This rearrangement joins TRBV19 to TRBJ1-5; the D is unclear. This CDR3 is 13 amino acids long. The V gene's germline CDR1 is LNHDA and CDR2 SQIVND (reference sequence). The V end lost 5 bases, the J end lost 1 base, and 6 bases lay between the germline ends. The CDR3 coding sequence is TGTGCCAGTAGTTGGGCCAGCAATCAGCCCCAGCATTTT. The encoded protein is CASSWASNQPQHF.